This TCR beta chain originates from a study of blood T cells in healthy people across ages. The CDR3 is 16 amino acids. With 0 bases removed from V and 4 bases from J, the gap between germline ends came to 13 bases. CDR1 is SGHRS, CDR2 YFSETQ, per germline. Details on this clonotype: Its antigen is unknown.

General study findings and limits: No conclusive comparison of naive versus antigen-experienced cells was possible with unsorted PBMCs.

Sample-barcoded 5' priming and a J-beta primer mix drove a second PCR of roughly 6 to 12 cycles. Every cDNA molecule carried a tag from a template-switch adaptor bearing 12 random nucleotides. Every sample returned 2.5 million or more CDR3-containing paired-end reads. TCRdb re-analysed the 5' RACE reads in MiXCR, keeping a single row per CDR3 protein. The data contain about 780,000 distinct CDR3 sequences, about 46% of them seen just once; the ten biggest clones take up roughly 18%. In terms of origin and age, donors were healthy Caucasian individuals from Russia aged 6 to 90. The V gene is TRBV5-1, the J gene TRBJ1-4; D unclear. This receptor was taken from a man older than 75 in good health. The specimen was blood. CDR3: CASSLGAGGLNEKLFF. The CDR3 region has the DNA TGCGCCAGCAGCTTGGGGGCCGGAGGGCTTAATGAAAAACTGTTTTTT.